A selection of T cell receptor beta chains follows, all from one sample in a study of cytomegalovirus exposure and HLA in healthy donors. Sequenced by immunoSEQ multiplex PCR; TCRdb stores in-frame clones only, minus some. The table shows about 190,000 clones, with approximately 85% occurring only once. Sequenced sample: PBMCs. These receptors originate from a woman aged 18-35 years in good health and CMV-seronegative. The conserved cysteine and the conserved F or W are not part of the CDR3 here. The order of the fields is clone size, V gene, J gene, CDR3 protein. The size of a clone is reported for some rows only, either as once, few or many, or as a class for expanded clones.

-,TRBV28,TRBJ2-2,ASSPWARRELF
-,TRBV2,TRBJ2-1,ASREIQRPNEQF
-,TRBV6-5,TRBJ1-1,ASSYSSNTEAF
-,TRBV6-5,TRBJ1-4,ASSYSHRAGEKLF
few,TRBV5-5,TRBJ2-1,ASKLAGGLEQF
-,TRBV27,TRBJ1-2,ASSLRQGYGYT
-,TRBV7-9,TRBJ2-5,ASSLPAGETQY
-,TRBV19,TRBJ2-2,ASSGLAANTGELF
-,TRBV5-6,TRBJ1-5,ASSLGQGGQPQH
-,TRBV5-1,TRBJ2-3,ASSPNLGTDTQY
-,TRBV19,TRBJ1-1,ASSMSPDTEAF